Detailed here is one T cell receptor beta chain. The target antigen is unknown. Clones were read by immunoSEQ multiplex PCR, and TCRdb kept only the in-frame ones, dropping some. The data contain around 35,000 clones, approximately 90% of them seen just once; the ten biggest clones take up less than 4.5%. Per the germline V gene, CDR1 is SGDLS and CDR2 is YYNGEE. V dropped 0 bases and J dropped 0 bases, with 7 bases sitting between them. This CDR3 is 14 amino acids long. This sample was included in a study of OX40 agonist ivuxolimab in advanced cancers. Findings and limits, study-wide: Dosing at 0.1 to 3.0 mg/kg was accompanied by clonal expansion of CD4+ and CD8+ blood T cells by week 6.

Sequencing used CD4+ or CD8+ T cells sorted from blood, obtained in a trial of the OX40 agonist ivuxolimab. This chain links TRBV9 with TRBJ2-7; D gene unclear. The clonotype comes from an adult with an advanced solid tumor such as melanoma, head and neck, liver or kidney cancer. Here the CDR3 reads CASSVGRSSYEQYF. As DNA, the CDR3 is TGTGCCAGCAGCGTAGGGCGGAGCTCCTACGAGCAGTACTTC.